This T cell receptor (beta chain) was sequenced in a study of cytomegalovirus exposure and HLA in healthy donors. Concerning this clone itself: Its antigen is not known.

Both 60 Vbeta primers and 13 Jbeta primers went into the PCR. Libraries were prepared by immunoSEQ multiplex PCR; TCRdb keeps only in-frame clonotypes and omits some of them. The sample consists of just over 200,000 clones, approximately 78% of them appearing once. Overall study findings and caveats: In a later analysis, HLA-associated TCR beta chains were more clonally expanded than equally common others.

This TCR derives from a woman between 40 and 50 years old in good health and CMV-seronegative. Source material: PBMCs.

The CDR3 region has the DNA TGTGCCAGCAGCTTAGCTAGCAGCGAGCAGTACTTC. Protein product: CASSLASSEQYF. The genes are TRBV7-2 and TRBJ2-7; no clear D gene. CDR3 length: 12 residues. Germline V CDR1 and CDR2: SGHTA, FQGNSA. V was clipped by 0 bases and J by 6 bases, with 6 bases between them.